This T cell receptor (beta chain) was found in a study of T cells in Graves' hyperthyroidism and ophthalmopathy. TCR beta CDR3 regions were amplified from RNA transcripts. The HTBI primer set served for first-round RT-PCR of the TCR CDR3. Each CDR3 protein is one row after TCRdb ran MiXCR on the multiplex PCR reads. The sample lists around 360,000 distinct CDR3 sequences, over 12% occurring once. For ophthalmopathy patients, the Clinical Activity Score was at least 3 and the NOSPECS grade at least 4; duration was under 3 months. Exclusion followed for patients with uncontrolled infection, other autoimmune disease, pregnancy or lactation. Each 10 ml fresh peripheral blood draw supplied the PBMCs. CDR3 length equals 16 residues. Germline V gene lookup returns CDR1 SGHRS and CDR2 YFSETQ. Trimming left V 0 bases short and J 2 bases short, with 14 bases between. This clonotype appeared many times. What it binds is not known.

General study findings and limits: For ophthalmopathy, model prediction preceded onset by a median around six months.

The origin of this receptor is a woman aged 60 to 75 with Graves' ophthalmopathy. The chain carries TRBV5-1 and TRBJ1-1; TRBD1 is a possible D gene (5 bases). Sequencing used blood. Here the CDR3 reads CASSLDASGLNTEAFF. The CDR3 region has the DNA TGCGCCAGCAGCTTGGACGCTTCAGGGCTTAACACTGAAGCTTTCTTT.